This T cell receptor (beta chain) is from a study of T cell responses to AZD1222 COVID-19 vaccine. On the study more broadly: Second doses were pooled across both intervals (about 4 or about 12 weeks). Study-level results: Only six individuals given AZD1222 were seropositive at baseline. Only after the peak T cell response were repertoires sampled. Two AZD1222 administrations were followed by greater Spike-specific TCR breadth and depth.

The CDR3 sequence is 16 residues long. Method: immunoSEQ multiplex PCR; TCRdb's copy keeps in-frame clones and lacks some. Of 95,000 to 150,000 clones listed, 88% are singletons. This clone came up once. The antigen is unknown. The V and J genes are TRBV21-1 and TRBJ1-1. TRBV21-1 is classified as a pseudogene. This sequence originates from an adult in good health. This specimen consisted of peripheral blood, obtained on day 0 of AZD1222 vaccination. CDR3 protein: CASSNLARGVSTEAFF. CDR3 bases: TGTGCCAGCAGCAATCTAGCTCGGGGTGTGAGCACTGAAGCTTTCTTT.